These 23 T cell receptor beta chains were sequenced from one sample in a study of cytomegalovirus exposure and HLA in healthy donors. The PCR had 60 Vbeta and 13 Jbeta primers. Measured with immunoSEQ multiplex PCR; TCRdb has only the in-frame clones, and not every one. The sample spans 150,000 or so clones; the ten largest clones claim 1.3%. The sample comprised PBMCs. These receptors all stem from an older woman in good health and CMV-seronegative.

The chain is built from TRBV29-1 and TRBJ1-1; perhaps TRBD1 as D (5 bases). This CDR3 has 13 residues. Germline values: CDR1 SQVTM, CDR2 ANQGSEA. Trimming took 1 base from V and 10 from J, leaving 16 bases between them. The CDR3 nucleotides are TGCAGCGTTGAAGTCATGATTGGCAGGGCAGCTTTCTTT. Its protein product is CSVEVMIGRAAFF.

The chain combines TRBV19 with TRBJ2-7; the match to TRBD2 covers 11 bases. Trimming cost V 4 bases and J 0 bases; bases outside gene matches: 8. The germline gives CDR1 LNHDA, CDR2 SQIVND (reference sequence). CDR3 size: 17 residues. CDR3 loop: CASSTRTSGYSSYEQYF. CDR3 DNA: TGTGCCAGTAGTACCCGGACTAGCGGGTACAGCTCCTACGAGCAGTACTTC.

The J gene is TRBJ1-6, the V gene TRBV27; tentative D call: TRBD1 (5 bases). Deletions cut 1 base from V and 9 bases from J, with 10 bases between. This CDR3 has 14 residues. CDR1 MNHEY and CDR2 SMNVEV come from the germline V gene (reference sequence). The CDR3 sequence: CASSLLGVGSPLHF. The CDR3 DNA reads as TGTGCCAGCAGTTTATTAGGGGTTGGTTCACCCCTCCACTTT.

The chain couples TRBV11-2 to TRBJ1-3, with D unclear. The CDR3 is 14 amino acids. Trimming cost V 10 bases and J 4 bases, with 17 bases left between them. Per germline, CDR1 SGHAT and CDR2 FQNNGV. CDR3: CATSYSRQGNTIYF. In DNA, the CDR3 is TGTGCCACATCCTACTCGAGGCAAGGAAACACCATATATTTT.

In the case of this clone: The same CDR3 is also encoded by other DNA sequences in this sample. For the CDR3, the DNA is TGTGCCAGCAGTTACAGAGTAACCGGGGAGCTGTTTTTT. It yields the protein CASSYRVTGELFF. V and J are TRBV27 and TRBJ2-2; no reliable D call. CDR1 MNHEY and CDR2 SMNVEV come from the germline V gene (reference sequence). The CDR3 consists of 13 residues. The V end lost 4 bases, the J end lost 5 bases, and 8 bases lay between the germline ends.

The J gene is TRBJ1-1, the V gene TRBV9, with TRBD1 matching over 7 bases. Per the germline V gene, CDR1 is SGDLS and CDR2 is YYNGEE. CDR3 length equals 16 residues. J lost 1 base, V lost 0 bases, and 6 bases had no gene match. The CDR3 spells CASSVGWGQTNTEAFF. The CDR3 coding sequence is TGTGCCAGCAGCGTAGGTTGGGGACAGACGAACACTGAAGCTTTCTTT.

The chain has TRBV10-3 and TRBJ2-7; perhaps TRBD1 as D (5 bases). The CDR3 loop spans 14 amino acids. Germline V lookup: CDR1 ENHRY, CDR2 SYGVKD. The V and J ends lost 2 bases and 1 base respectively, with 9 bases between them. CDR3 in amino acids: CAISEGAGSYEQYF. The CDR3 DNA follows: TGTGCCATCAGTGAGGGGGCAGGATCCTACGAGCAGTACTTC.

The chain carries TRBV6-6 and TRBJ2-2; D is unclear. There are 15 residues in the CDR3. The V gene lost 5 bases and the J gene lost 1 base, with 11 bases spanning the gap. Looked up from germline, CDR1 is MNHNY and CDR2 is SVGAGI (reference sequence). DNA of the CDR3: TGTGCCAGCAGTCACACACGAAAGAACACCGGGGAGCTGTTTTTT. This encodes CASSHTRKNTGELFF.

The chain carries TRBV30 and TRBJ1-5, with TRBD1 as a possible D gene (6 bases). The germline V gene encodes CDR1 GTSNPN and CDR2 SVGIG (reference sequence). The V gene lost 3 bases and the J gene lost 3 bases, with 12 bases spanning the gap. The CDR3 is 14 residues long. The CDR3 reads CAWRPGQANQPQHF. DNA for the CDR3: TGTGCCTGGAGGCCGGGACAAGCCAATCAGCCCCAGCATTTT.

This chain links TRBV19 with TRBJ1-1; a possible D gene is TRBD1 (5 bases). V dropped 5 bases and J dropped 1 base, with 17 bases sitting between them. Germline loops: CDR1 LNHDA, CDR2 SQIVND (reference sequence). The CDR3 runs to 16 residues. The CDR3, as DNA: TGTGCCAGTAGTCCTTCTCCTCCAGGGCCGAACACTGAAGCTTTCTTT. Translated, it gives CASSPSPPGPNTEAFF.

This sequence joins TRBV4-2 and TRBJ1-4, with a tentative D call TRBD1 (5 bases). The CDR3 has 14 amino acids. CDR1 LGHNA and CDR2 YNFKEQ come from the germline V gene. Trimming shortened V by 4 bases and J by 8 bases, and 14 bases separated the two germline ends. The CDR3 sequence is CASSPPRVHEKLFF. CDR3 nucleotide sequence: TGTGCCAGCAGCCCCCCCAGGGTGCACGAAAAACTGTTTTTT.

V is TRBV7-8 and J is TRBJ1-5; TRBD1 might be the D (6 bases). Germline loops: CDR1 SGHVS, CDR2 FQNEAQ. This CDR3 comprises 15 residues. V lost 4 bases to trimming and J lost 6 bases, with 16 bases between them. The DNA of the CDR3 is TGTGCCAGCAGCTCCGCTACAGGGATCGGTCAGCCCCAGCATTTT. Amino acids: CASSSATGIGQPQHF.

This chain links TRBV27 with TRBJ1-5; D remains ambiguous. Per germline, CDR1 MNHEY and CDR2 SMNVEV (reference sequence). This CDR3 has 13 amino acids. V was shortened by 3 bases and J by 4 bases, with 7 bases between the two germline ends. The CDR3 DNA reads TGTGCCAGCAGTTTGAGAAGAAATCAGCCCCAGCATTTT. Amino acids: CASSLRRNQPQHF.

V is TRBV4-1 and J is TRBJ1-2, with D maybe TRBD1 (5 bases). V lost 5 bases and J lost 3, with 16 bases in between. Germline CDR1 MGHRA, CDR2 YSYEKL. The CDR3 covers 15 residues. The CDR3 DNA sequence: TGCGCCAGCAGCGTACTCGGGGGGAAAGACTATGGCTACACCTTC. This translates into CASSVLGGKDYGYTF.

The chain has TRBV7-2 and TRBJ2-5; D is possibly TRBD2 (5 bases). Germline CDR1 reads SGHTA; CDR2 reads FQGNSA. The CDR3 consists of 15 residues. V was shortened by 1 base and J by 4 bases, with 13 bases between the two germline ends. The CDR3 loop reads CASSLVGAERETQYF. The CDR3, as DNA: TGTGCCAGCAGCTTAGTGGGAGCCGAGAGAGAGACCCAGTACTTC.

The V call is TRBV14, the J call TRBJ2-1; TRBD1 matches at 9 bases. Germline V gene data show CDR1 as SGHDN and CDR2 as FVKESK. This CDR3 contains 15 residues. Losses at the gene ends were 0 bases for V and 7 bases for J; bases not matched to a gene: 4. The CDR3 region has the DNA TGTGCCAGCAGCCAAGAACAGGGGGCTGTGAATGAGCAGTTCTTC. This gives the protein CASSQEQGAVNEQFF.

The chain joins TRBV15 to TRBJ2-2; 10 nucleotides match TRBD2. Trimming cost V 0 bases and J 8 bases; bases outside gene matches: 9. This CDR3 region has 17 residues. Per germline, CDR1 LNHNV and CDR2 YYDKDF (reference sequence). CDR3 in DNA: TGTGCCACCAGCAGAGATCTTACTAGCGGGGAGGGGGGGGAGCTGTTTTTT. It specifies CATSRDLTSGEGGELFF.

The rearrangement joins TRBV6-1 to TRBJ1-4; a weak D match, TRBD1 (6 bases). This CDR3 contains 14 residues. Germline V gene lookup returns CDR1 MNHNS and CDR2 SASEGT. V was trimmed by 6 bases and J by 7 bases, leaving 15 bases between them. CDR3 sequence (DNA): TGTGCCAGCAGCGCGGGGGGGGCCGGTGAAAAACTGTTTTTT. As protein: CASSAGGAGEKLFF.

The chain couples TRBV2 to TRBJ1-5; D may be TRBD1 (6 bases). CDR1 and CDR2 from the germline V gene are SNHLY and FYNNEI. The CDR3 length is 14 residues. V lost 5 bases to trimming and J lost 5 bases, with 13 bases between them. CDR3 loop: CASSRGRGDQPQHF. The CDR3 DNA reads as TGTGCCAGCAGTAGAGGCAGGGGCGATCAGCCCCAGCATTTT. The entire variable domain, with the rest obtained from reference TRBV2 and TRBJ1-5, is as follows: EPEVTQTPSHQVTQMGQEVILRCVPISNHLYFYWYRQILGQKVEFLVSFYNNEISEKSEIFDDQFSVERPDGSNFTLKIRSTKLEDSAMYFCASSRGRGDQPQHFGDGTRLSIL.

The CDR3 region is CASKTQGATGELFF. CDR3 nucleotide sequence: TGTGCCAGCAAAACCCAGGGGGCCACCGGGGAGCTGTTTTTT. The gene calls are TRBV6-5 and TRBJ2-2; TRBD1 agrees at 8 bases. CDR1 and CDR2 (germline): MNHEY, SVGAGI. The CDR3 runs to 14 residues. Unmatched junction bases numbered 5, after V lost 7 bases and J lost 4 bases.

On this clone: The sample carries other DNA sequences with the same CDR3. V gene TRBV7-9 combines with J gene TRBJ1-1, with D uncertain. Per germline, CDR1 SEHNR and CDR2 FQNEAQ (reference sequence). Deletions cut 2 bases from V and 1 base from J, with 5 bases between. This CDR3 has 13 amino acids. The CDR3 DNA reads as TGTGCCAGCAGCTTAACAGCGAACACTGAAGCTTTCTTT. This gives the protein CASSLTANTEAFF.

V usage is TRBV7-3 and J usage is TRBJ1-2, with 12 positions matching TRBD1. From germline, CDR1 is SGHTA and CDR2 FQGTGA. V was pared by 5 bases and J by 8 bases, with 6 bases of the junction left unmatched. This CDR3 contains 14 residues. The CDR3 DNA sequence: TGTGCCAGCAGCCCGGGACAGGGGGCGTACGGCTACACCTTC. Its translation: CASSPGQGAYGYTF.

The chain employs TRBV2 and TRBJ2-7; maybe TRBD2 (6 bases). The V gene lost 10 bases and the J gene lost 7 bases, with 20 bases spanning the gap. The CDR3 has 13 residues. Germline V gene data show CDR1 as SNHLY and CDR2 as FYNNEI. The CDR3 bases are TGTGCCACCCAACGAGAGGCCGCGGGGGAGCAGTACTTC. It specifies CATQREAAGEQYF.